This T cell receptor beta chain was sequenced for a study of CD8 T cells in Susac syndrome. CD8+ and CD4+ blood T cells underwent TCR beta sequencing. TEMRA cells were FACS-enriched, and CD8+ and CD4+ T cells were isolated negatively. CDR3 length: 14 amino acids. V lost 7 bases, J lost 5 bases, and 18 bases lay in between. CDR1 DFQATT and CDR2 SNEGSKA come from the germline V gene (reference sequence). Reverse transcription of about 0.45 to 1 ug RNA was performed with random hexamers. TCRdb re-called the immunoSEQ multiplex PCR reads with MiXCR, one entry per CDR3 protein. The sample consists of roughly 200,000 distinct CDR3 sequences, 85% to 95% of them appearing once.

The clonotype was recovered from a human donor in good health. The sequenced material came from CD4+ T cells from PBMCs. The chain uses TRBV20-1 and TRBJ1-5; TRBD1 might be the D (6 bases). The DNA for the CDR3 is TGCAGTGGCGGCAGGGGAGGCTTTGATCAGCCCCAGCATTTT. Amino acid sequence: CSGGRGGFDQPQHF.